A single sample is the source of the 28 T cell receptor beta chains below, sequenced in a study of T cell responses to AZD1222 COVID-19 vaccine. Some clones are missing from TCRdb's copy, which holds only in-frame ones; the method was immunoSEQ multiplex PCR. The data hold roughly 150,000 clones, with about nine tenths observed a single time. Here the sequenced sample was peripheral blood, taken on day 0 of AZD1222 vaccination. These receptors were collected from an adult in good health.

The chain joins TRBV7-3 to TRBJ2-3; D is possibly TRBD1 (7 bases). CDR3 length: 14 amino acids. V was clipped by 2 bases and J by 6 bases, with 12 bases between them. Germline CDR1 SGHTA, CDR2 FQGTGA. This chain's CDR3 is CASSLSSGGDTQYF. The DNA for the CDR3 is TGTGCCAGCAGCTTATCTTCAGGGGGGGATACGCAGTATTTT.

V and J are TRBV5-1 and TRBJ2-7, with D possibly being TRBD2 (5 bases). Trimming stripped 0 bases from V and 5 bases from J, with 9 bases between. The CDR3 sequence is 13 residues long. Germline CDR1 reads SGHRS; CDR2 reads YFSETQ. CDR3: CASSLGVGNEQYF. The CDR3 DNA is TGCGCCAGCAGCTTGGGGGTCGGGAACGAGCAGTACTTC.

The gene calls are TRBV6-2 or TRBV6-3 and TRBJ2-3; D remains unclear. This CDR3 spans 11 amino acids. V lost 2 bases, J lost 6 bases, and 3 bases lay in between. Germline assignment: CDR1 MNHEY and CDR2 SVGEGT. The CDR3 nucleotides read TGTGCCAGCAGTTACGGGGATACGCAGTATTTT. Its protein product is CASSYGDTQYF.

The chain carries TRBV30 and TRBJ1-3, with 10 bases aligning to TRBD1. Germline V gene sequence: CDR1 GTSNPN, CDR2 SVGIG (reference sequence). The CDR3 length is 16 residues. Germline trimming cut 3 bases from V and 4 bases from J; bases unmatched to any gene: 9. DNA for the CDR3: TGTGCCTGGAGGGGAGGACAGGGGGACTCGGGAAACACCATATATTTT. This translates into CAWRGGQGDSGNTIYF.

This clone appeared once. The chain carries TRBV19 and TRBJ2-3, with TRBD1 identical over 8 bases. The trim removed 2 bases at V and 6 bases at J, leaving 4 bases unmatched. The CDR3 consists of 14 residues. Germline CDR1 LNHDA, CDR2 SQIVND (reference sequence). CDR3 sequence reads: CASSITDRVDTQYF. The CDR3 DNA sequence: TGTGCCAGTAGTATAACGGACAGGGTTGATACGCAGTATTTT.

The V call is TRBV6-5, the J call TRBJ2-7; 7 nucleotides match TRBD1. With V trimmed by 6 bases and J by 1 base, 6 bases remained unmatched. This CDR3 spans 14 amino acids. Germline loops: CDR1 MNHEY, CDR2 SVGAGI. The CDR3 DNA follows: TGTGCCAGCAGCGACAGGGTTGAATCCTACGAGCAGTACTTC. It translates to CASSDRVESYEQYF.

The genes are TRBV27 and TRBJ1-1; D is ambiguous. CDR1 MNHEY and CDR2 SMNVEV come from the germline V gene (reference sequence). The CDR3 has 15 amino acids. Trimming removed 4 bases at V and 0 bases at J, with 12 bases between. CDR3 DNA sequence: TGTGCCAGCAGTTCCTCAGGAAACCTGAACACTGAAGCTTTCTTT. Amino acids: CASSSSGNLNTEAFF.

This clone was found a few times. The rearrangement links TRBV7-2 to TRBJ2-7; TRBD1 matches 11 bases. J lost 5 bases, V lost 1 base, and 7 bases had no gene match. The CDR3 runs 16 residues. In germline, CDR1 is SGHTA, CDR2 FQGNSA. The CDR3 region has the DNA TGTGCCAGCAGCTTAGGGACCGGGACAGGGGGGAACGAGCAGTACTTC. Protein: CASSLGTGTGGNEQYF.

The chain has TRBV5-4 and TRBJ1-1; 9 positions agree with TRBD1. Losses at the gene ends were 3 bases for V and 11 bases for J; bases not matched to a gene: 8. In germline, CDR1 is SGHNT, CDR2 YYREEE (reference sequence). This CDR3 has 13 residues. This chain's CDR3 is CASSSVGTGLAFF. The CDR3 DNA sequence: TGTGCCAGCAGCTCGGTTGGGACAGGGTTGGCTTTCTTT.

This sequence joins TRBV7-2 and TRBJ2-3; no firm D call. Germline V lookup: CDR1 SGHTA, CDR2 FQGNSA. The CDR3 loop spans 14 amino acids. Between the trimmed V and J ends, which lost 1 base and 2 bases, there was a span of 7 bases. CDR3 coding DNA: TGTGCCAGCAGCTTAGAGCCGTACACAGATACGCAGTATTTT. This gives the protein CASSLEPYTDTQYF.

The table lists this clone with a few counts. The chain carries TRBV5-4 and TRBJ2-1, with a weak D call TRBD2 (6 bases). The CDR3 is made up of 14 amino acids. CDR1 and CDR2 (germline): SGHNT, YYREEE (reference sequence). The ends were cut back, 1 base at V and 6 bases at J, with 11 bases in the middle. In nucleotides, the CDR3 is TGTGCCAGCAGCTTGTTTACCGGGGGCAATGAGCAGTTCTTC. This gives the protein CASSLFTGGNEQFF.

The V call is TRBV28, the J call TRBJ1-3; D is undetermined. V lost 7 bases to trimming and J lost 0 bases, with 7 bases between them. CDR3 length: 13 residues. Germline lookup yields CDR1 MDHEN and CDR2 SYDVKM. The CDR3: CASTWSSGNTIYF. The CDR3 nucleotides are TGTGCCAGCACTTGGAGCTCTGGAAACACCATATATTTT.

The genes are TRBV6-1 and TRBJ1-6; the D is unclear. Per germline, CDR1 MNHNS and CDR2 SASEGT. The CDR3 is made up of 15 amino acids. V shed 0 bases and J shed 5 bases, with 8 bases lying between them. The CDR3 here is CASSEARSDNSPLHF. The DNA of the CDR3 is TGTGCCAGCAGTGAAGCCCGGTCTGATAATTCACCCCTCCACTTT.

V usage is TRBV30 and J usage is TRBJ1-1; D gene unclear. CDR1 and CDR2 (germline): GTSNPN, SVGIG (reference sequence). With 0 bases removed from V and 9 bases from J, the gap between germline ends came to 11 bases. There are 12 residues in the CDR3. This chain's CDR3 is CAWSVTKGQAFF. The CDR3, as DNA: TGTGCCTGGAGTGTAACTAAAGGCCAAGCTTTCTTT.

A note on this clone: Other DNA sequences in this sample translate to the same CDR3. CDR3 bases: TGTGCCAGCAGCCAAGGGACTAGCGGGAGTTACGAGCAGTACTTC. Its translation is CASSQGTSGSYEQYF. V gene TRBV3-1 (or the pseudogene TRBV3-2) combines with J gene TRBJ2-7; 13 bases agree with TRBD2. Unmatched junction bases numbered 1, after V lost 1 base and J lost 4 bases. Germline V CDR1 and CDR2: LGHDT, YNNKEL (reference sequence). CDR3 length: 15 amino acids.

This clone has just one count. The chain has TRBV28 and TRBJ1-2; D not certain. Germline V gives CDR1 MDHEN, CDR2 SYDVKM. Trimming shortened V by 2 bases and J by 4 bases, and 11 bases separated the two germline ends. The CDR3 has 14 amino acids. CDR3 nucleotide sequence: TGTGCCAGCAGTTTAAGTCAGAGAGGCTATGGCTACACCTTC. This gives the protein CASSLSQRGYGYTF.

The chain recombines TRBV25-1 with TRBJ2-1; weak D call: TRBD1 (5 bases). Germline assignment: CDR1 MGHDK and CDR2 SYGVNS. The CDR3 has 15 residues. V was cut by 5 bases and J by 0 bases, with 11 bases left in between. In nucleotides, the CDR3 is TGTGCCAGCAGTCAGGGCAGCCCCTCCTACAATGAGCAGTTCTTC. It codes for CASSQGSPSYNEQFF. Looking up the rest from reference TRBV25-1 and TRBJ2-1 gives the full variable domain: EADIYQTPRYLVIGTGKKITLECSQTMGHDKMYWYQQDPGMELHLIHYSYGVNSTEKGDLSSESTVSRIRTEHFPLTLESARPSHTSQYLCASSQGSPSYNEQFFGPGTRLTVL.

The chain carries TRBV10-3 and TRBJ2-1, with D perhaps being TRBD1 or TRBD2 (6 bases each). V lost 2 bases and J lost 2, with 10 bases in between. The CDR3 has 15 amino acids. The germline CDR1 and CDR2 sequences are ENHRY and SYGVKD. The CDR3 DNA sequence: TGTGCCATCAGTGAGGAGAGGGGGGCCTACAATGAGCAGTTCTTC. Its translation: CAISEERGAYNEQFF.

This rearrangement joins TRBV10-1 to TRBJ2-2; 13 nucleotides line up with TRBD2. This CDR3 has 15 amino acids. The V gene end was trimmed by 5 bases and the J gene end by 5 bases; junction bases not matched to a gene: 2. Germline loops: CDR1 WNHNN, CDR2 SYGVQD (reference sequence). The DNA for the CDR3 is TGCGCCAGCAGTCGGACTAGCGGGAGTACCGGGGAGCTGTTTTTT. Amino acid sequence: CASSRTSGSTGELFF.

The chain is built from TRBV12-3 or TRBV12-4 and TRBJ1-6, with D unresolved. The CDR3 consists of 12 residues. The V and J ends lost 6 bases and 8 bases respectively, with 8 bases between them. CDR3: CASSSGDSPLHF. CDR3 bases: TGTGCCAGCAGCAGTGGGGATTCACCCCTCCACTTT.

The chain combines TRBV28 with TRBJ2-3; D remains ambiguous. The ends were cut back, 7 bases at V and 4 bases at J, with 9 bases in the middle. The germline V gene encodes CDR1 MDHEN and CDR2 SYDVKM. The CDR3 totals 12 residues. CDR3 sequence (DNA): TGTGCCAGCACCTGGGGTGCAGATACGCAGTATTTT. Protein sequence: CASTWGADTQYF.

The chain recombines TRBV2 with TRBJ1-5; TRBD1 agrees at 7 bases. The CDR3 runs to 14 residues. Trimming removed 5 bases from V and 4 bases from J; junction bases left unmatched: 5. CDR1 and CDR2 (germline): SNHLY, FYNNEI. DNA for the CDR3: TGTGCCAGCAGTAAACCGGGACAGAATCAGCCCCAGCATTTT. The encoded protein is CASSKPGQNQPQHF. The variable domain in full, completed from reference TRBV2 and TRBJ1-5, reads EPEVTQTPSHQVTQMGQEVILRCVPISNHLYFYWYRQILGQKVEFLVSFYNNEISEKSEIFDDQFSVERPDGSNFTLKIRSTKLEDSAMYFCASSKPGQNQPQHFGDGTRLSIL.

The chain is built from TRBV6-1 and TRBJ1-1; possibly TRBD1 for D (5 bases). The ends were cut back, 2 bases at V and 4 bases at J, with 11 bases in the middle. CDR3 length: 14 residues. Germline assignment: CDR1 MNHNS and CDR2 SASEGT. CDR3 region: CASSELGGSTEAFF. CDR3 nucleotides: TGTGCCAGCAGTGAACTGGGGGGAAGCACTGAAGCTTTCTTT.

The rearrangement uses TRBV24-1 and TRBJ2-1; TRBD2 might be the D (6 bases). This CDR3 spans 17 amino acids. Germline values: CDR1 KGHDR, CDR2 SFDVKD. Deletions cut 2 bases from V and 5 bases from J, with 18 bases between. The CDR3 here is CATSDSRSGVPDNEQFF. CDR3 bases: TGTGCCACCAGTGATTCCCGGTCGGGAGTTCCCGACAATGAGCAGTTCTTC.

The CDR3 loop reads CASSPSAGQGFYGYTF. In nucleotides, the CDR3 is TGTGCCAGTAGTCCTTCCGCCGGACAGGGTTTCTATGGCTACACCTTC. The rearrangement joins TRBV19 to TRBJ1-2; TRBD1 matches 8 bases. Germline trimming cut 5 bases from V and 4 bases from J; bases unmatched to any gene: 12. CDR1 is LNHDA and CDR2 is SQIVND in the germline V gene (reference sequence). CDR3 size: 16 residues.

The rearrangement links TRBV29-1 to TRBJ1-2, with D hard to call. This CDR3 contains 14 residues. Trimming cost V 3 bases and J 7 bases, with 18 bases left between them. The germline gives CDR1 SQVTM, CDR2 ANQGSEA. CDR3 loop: CSVETSGIYSGYTF. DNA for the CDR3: TGCAGCGTTGAGACATCGGGGATTTATAGTGGCTACACCTTC.

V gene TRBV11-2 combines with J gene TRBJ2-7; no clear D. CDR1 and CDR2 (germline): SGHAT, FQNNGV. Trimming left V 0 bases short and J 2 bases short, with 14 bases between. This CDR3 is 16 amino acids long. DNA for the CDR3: TGTGCCAGCAGCTTAGAGAATAGGGCAGGCCCCTACGAGCAGTACTTC. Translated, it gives CASSLENRAGPYEQYF.

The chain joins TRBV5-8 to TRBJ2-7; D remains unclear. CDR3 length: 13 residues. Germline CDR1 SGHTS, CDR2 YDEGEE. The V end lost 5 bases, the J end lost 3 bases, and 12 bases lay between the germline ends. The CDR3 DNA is TGTGCCAGCAGGGGTGGGATTAGCTACGAGCAGTACTTC. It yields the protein CASRGGISYEQYF.